These 23 T cell receptor beta chains were sequenced from one sample in a study of blood T cells in healthy people across ages. A J-beta primer mix and a sample-barcoded 5' primer were used in a second PCR of about 7 to 12 cycles. TCRdb redid the calling of the 5' RACE reads with MiXCR, one entry per CDR3 protein. The table lists roughly 800,000 distinct CDR3 sequences, roughly 64% of them singletons. Source material: blood. The origin of the receptors is a young man in good health.

The V and J genes are TRBV6-2 or TRBV6-3 and TRBJ2-3; maybe TRBD1 (5 bases). The length of the CDR3 is 13 residues. Deletions cut 5 bases from V and 3 bases from J, with 9 bases between. The germline CDR1 and CDR2 sequences are MNHEY and SVGEGT. CDR3 residues: CASSGRVTDTQYF. CDR3 DNA: TGTGCCAGCAGTGGCAGGGTAACAGATACGCAGTATTTT.

CDR3 sequence: CASSLDGTVHYEQYF. The CDR3 coding sequence is TGTGCCAGCAGCTTAGATGGGACAGTTCACTACGAGCAGTACTTC. The chain employs TRBV11-2 and TRBJ2-1, with TRBD1 matching 7 bases. The DNA end is more similar to TRBJ2-7, so the J call may be wrong. The CDR3 sequence is 15 residues long. The germline CDR1 and CDR2 sequences are SGHAT and FQNNGV.

This chain connects TRBV5-1 to TRBJ1-6, with D tentatively TRBD1 (6 bases). The ends were cut back, 0 bases at V and 9 bases at J, with 10 bases in the middle. This CDR3 spans 14 amino acids. Germline lookup yields CDR1 SGHRS and CDR2 YFSETQ. The CDR3 sequence: CASSLGTVVSPLHF. For the CDR3, the DNA is TGCGCCAGCAGCTTGGGGACAGTGGTTTCACCCCTCCACTTT.

This clonotype was seen more than once but under ten times. The chain is built from TRBV20-1 and TRBJ1-2; tentatively, D is TRBD1 (6 bases). The CDR3 is made up of 13 amino acids. Trimming removed 5 bases from V and 7 bases from J, with 17 bases in between. Germline V lookup: CDR1 DFQATT, CDR2 SNEGSKA (reference sequence). CDR3 sequence reads: CSAEAGVARGYTF. CDR3 sequence (DNA): TGCAGTGCTGAGGCAGGGGTGGCTCGTGGCTACACCTTC.

As to this clonotype: One junction end does not reproduce the germline sequence, and a read error may be involved. The J gene is TRBJ2-7, the V gene TRBV7-2; 7 bases are shared with TRBD2. The CDR3 has 16 amino acids. Germline-derived CDR1 and CDR2 are SGHTA and FQGNSA. CDR3 sequence: CVSSLVGGVVTYEQYF. DNA of the CDR3: TGTGTCAGCAGCTTAGTTGGGGGGGTGGTAACCTACGAGCAGTACTTC.

The chain has TRBV11-1 and TRBJ2-7; unclear D gene. This CDR3 has 15 amino acids. With 1 base removed from V and 3 bases from J, the gap between germline ends came to 13 bases. Germline V gene data show CDR1 as SGHAT and CDR2 as FQDESV (reference sequence). CDR3 region: CASSLGVGPDYEQYF. For the CDR3, the DNA is TGTGCCAGCAGCTTAGGAGTGGGCCCGGACTACGAGCAGTACTTC.

This chain connects TRBV25-1 to TRBJ2-4; D gene uncertain. The J call is doubtful: the DNA matches TRBJ2-7 better. Looked up from germline, CDR1 is MGHDK and CDR2 is SYGVNS. The CDR3 sequence is 15 residues long. CDR3 DNA: TGTGCCAGCAGTGAAGAGCTTCTCACCTCCTACGAGCAGTACTTC. Translating it yields CASSEELLTSYEQYF.

The chain is built from TRBV24-1 and TRBJ2-6; no clear D. The germline gives CDR1 KGHDR, CDR2 SFDVKD. This CDR3 comprises 16 residues. Deletions cut 12 bases from V and 4 bases from J, with 21 bases between. The CDR3 region has the DNA TGTGCCGAGTTGGGAAGGGTAGTTATAGGGGCCAACGTCCTGACTTTC. Amino acid sequence: CAELGRVVIGANVLTF.

V usage is TRBV7-9 and J usage is TRBJ2-7, with 12 bases identical to TRBD2. Per the germline V gene, CDR1 is SEHNR and CDR2 is FQNEAQ (reference sequence). The CDR3 covers 16 residues. V dropped 5 bases and J dropped 0; count of bases not matched to a gene: 5. CDR3 sequence: CASSGQTSGSSYEQYF. CDR3 nucleotide sequence: TGTGCCAGCAGCGGTCAGACTAGCGGGAGCTCCTACGAGCAGTACTTC.

The chain is built from TRBV7-2 and TRBJ2-1, with TRBD2 matching over 15 bases. Germline CDR1 reads SGHTA; CDR2 reads FQGNSA. V lost 2 bases, J lost 13 bases, and 6 bases stayed unmatched. The CDR3 is made up of 15 amino acids. The CDR3: CASSLTGLAGGPQFF. The CDR3 DNA reads as TGTGCCAGCAGCTTAACTGGACTAGCGGGAGGGCCCCAGTTCTTC.

The table lists this clonotype with a few counts. The gene calls are TRBV27 and TRBJ2-3; D might be TRBD1 (5 bases). Germline-derived CDR1 and CDR2 are MNHEY and SMNVEV (reference sequence). The CDR3 extends over 16 amino acids. V dropped 3 bases and J dropped 2 bases, with 15 bases sitting between them. CDR3 region: CASSFLPPGNTDTQYF. CDR3 DNA: TGTGCCAGCAGTTTTCTCCCCCCAGGGAACACAGATACGCAGTATTTT.

The gene calls are TRBV7-2 and TRBJ1-2, with D possibly being TRBD1 (5 bases). In germline, CDR1 is SGHTA, CDR2 FQGNSA. Between the trimmed V and J ends, which lost 0 bases and 4 bases, there was a span of 12 bases. The CDR3 runs to 15 residues. The CDR3 loop is CASSLALSQGYGYTF. The DNA of the CDR3 is TGTGCCAGCAGCTTAGCGCTTTCTCAGGGCTATGGCTACACCTTC.

The CDR3 spells CSARDRTGGRETQYF. CDR3 coding DNA: TGCAGTGCTAGAGATAGGACAGGGGGCAGAGAGACCCAGTACTTC. This rearrangement joins TRBV20-1 to TRBJ2-5; TRBD1 aligns across 11 bases. Trimming took 0 bases from V and 4 from J; bases not matched to a gene: 4. The length of the CDR3 is 15 residues. Germline loops: CDR1 DFQATT, CDR2 SNEGSKA (reference sequence).

The J gene is TRBJ2-1, the V gene TRBV20-1, with 9 nucleotides matching TRBD1. The CDR3 is 14 amino acids. Germline V gene lookup returns CDR1 DFQATT and CDR2 SNEGSKA (reference sequence). V trimming: 6 bases; J trimming: 6 bases; junction bases outside the gene matches: 9. The CDR3 bases are TGCAGTGCACCCGGACAGGGGTTTTCCAATGAGCAGTTCTTC. It codes for CSAPGQGFSNEQFF.

CDR3 in amino acids: CASSLIRATDTQYF. The CDR3 nucleotides are TGTGCCAGCAGCTTAATCAGGGCAACAGATACGCAGTATTTT. The genes are TRBV7-2 and TRBJ2-3; D is possibly TRBD1 (5 bases). This CDR3 has 14 amino acids. Between the trimmed V and J ends, which lost 2 bases and 3 bases, there was a span of 9 bases. Germline CDR1 and CDR2: SGHTA and FQGNSA.

This clonotype has more than one count but fewer than ten. V is TRBV20-1 and J is TRBJ2-5; D may be TRBD1 (5 bases). CDR1 DFQATT and CDR2 SNEGSKA come from the germline V gene (reference sequence). With 1 base removed from V and 3 bases from J, the gap between germline ends came to 9 bases. The CDR3 contains 13 residues. Written as DNA, the CDR3 is TGCAGTGCTAGAGTTTTAGGGGAAGAGACCCAGTACTTC. It is translated as CSARVLGEETQYF.

This clonotype has just a few counts. This chain joins TRBV20-1 and TRBJ2-5; D is ambiguous. The DNA end favors TRBJ2-7, so the J call may be wrong. Germline V gene data show CDR1 as DFQATT and CDR2 as SNEGSKA (reference sequence). The CDR3 runs 13 residues. DNA for the CDR3: TGCAGTGCTAGAGGTCGACTGACCTACGAGCAGTACTTC. The encoded protein is CSARGRLTYEQYF.

This chain joins TRBV12-3 or TRBV12-4 and TRBJ2-7; 10 bases agree with TRBD2. Trimming removed 6 bases from V and 12 bases from J; junction bases left unmatched: 5. The CDR3 is made up of 11 amino acids. The CDR3 spells CASSPSGSPYF. The CDR3, as DNA: TGTGCCAGCAGCCCTAGCGGGAGTCCGTACTTC.

This clonotype showed up just a few times. The V gene is TRBV5-1, the J gene TRBJ2-4, with D possibly TRBD1 on 7 matching bases. V was pared by 0 bases and J by 12 bases, with 19 bases between. The CDR3 contains 15 residues. Germline V gene data show CDR1 as SGHRS and CDR2 as YFSETQ. The chain's CDR3 is CASSLDSGRGETQYF. For the CDR3, the DNA is TGCGCCAGCAGCTTGGATTCGGGCAGGGGGGAGACTCAGTACTTC.

The rearrangement uses TRBV7-2 and TRBJ2-1, with 10 nucleotides matching TRBD2. Germline CDR1 is SGHTA and CDR2 is FQGNSA. With 5 bases clipped from V and 1 base from J, the junction kept 14 bases outside the gene matches. This CDR3 has 19 amino acids. CDR3 region: CASSQEAPSGSSSYNEQFF. DNA for the CDR3: TGTGCCAGCAGCCAAGAAGCACCTAGCGGGAGCAGTTCCTACAATGAGCAGTTCTTC.

The gene calls are TRBV6-5 and TRBJ2-5; D gene unclear. V gave up 8 bases and J gave up 0 bases, with 7 bases separating them. This CDR3 is 12 amino acids long. Germline V gene sequence: CDR1 MNHEY, CDR2 SVGAGI. The CDR3 spells CASYQNQETQYF. In DNA, the CDR3 is TGTGCCAGCTACCAGAACCAAGAGACCCAGTACTTC.

This chain connects TRBV15 to TRBJ2-4; 10 bases align to TRBD2. The DNA end is a closer match to TRBJ2-7, so the J assignment may be wrong. CDR1 and CDR2 (germline): LNHNV, YYDKDF (reference sequence). CDR3 length: 17 residues. CDR3 DNA sequence: TGTGCCACCAGCAGTGTTGTGTCCGAGCGGGAGGGCGACGAGCAGTACTTC. Translating gives CATSSVVSEREGDEQYF.

The V call is TRBV20-1, the J call TRBJ1-2, with a weak D call TRBD1 (5 bases). The CDR3 consists of 14 residues. Trimming left V 3 bases short and J 6 bases short, with 17 bases between. Germline loops: CDR1 DFQATT, CDR2 SNEGSKA (reference sequence). The CDR3 protein is CSASTGVGFDGYTF. The CDR3, as DNA: TGCAGTGCTAGTACAGGTGTAGGGTTCGATGGCTACACCTTC.